The rows below give T cell receptor beta chains drawn from one sample of a study of T cells expressing NK-cell markers. TCRdb re-called the 5' RACE reads; every CDR3 protein appears as one record, without DNA. The table counts about 180,000 distinct CDR3 sequences; roughly a fifth lies in the top ten. Input material: blood T cells: a sorted CD56 or NKG2C T cell subset, CD4+ or CD8+ T cells, or bulk PBMC T cells (not recorded which). The source of these receptors is a man between 18 and 69 years old in good health. Each CDR3 is given with its conserved first and last residue.

j_call	cdr3_length	v_call	cdr3_aa
TRBJ1-2	16	TRBV6-1	CASRLDTDRGFHGYTF
TRBJ2-2	15	TRBV7-6	CASSLGTMNTGELFF
TRBJ2-1	18	TRBV10-3	CAISDPSGSASSYNEQFF
TRBJ1-2	14	TRBV7-9	CASSEYRGQGGYTF
TRBJ2-2	13	TRBV29-1	CSGRQGAGGELFF
TRBJ2-6	15	TRBV25-1	CASSEVGVGANVLTF
TRBJ2-1	12	TRBV19	CASRGDGNEQFF
TRBJ1-5	13	TRBV2	CASSDRRNQPQHF
TRBJ2-7	15	TRBV3-1	CASSQDFGGAGEQYF
TRBJ2-2	15	TRBV6-1	CASDGSGGASGELFF
TRBJ1-5	14	TRBV20-1	CSASGGSSNQPQHF
TRBJ2-2	15	TRBV27	CASSSTDPGAGELFF
TRBJ1-2	17	TRBV7-8	CASSLEFRQSHAYGYTF
TRBJ2-1	14	TRBV11-2	CASSLQFPRNEQFF
TRBJ2-3	13	TRBV28	CASSLANTDTQYF
TRBJ2-2	15	TRBV12-3/TRBV12-4	CASSSALGNTGELFF
TRBJ1-6	14	TRBV6-2/TRBV6-3	CASRGGAYNSPLHF
TRBJ2-3	18	TRBV11-2	CASSLDPRKPEHTDTQYF
TRBJ2-2	19	TRBV14	CASSQDRTSGVFGTGELFF
TRBJ1-2	15	TRBV6-1	CASRLGFSPIYGYTF
TRBJ2-1	15	TRBV2	CASSEWRGTYNEQFF
TRBJ2-3	16	TRBV5-4	CASSYLAGGYTDTQYF
TRBJ2-2	17	TRBV7-9	CASSLGYQRGYTGELFF
TRBJ2-3	17	TRBV18	CASSPPLSGASTDTQYF
TRBJ2-1	15	TRBV11-2	CASSQLAGAGNEQFF
TRBJ2-3	14	TRBV14	CASSRHVGPDTQYF
TRBJ2-1	17	TRBV12-3/TRBV12-4	CASSSDNRRGPYNEQFF
TRBJ2-3	14	TRBV19	CASSILGMTDTQYF
TRBJ1-2	15	TRBV2	CASSEGRYPNYGYTF
TRBJ1-1	13	TRBV7-8	CASSSPPGLEAFF
TRBJ2-3	16	TRBV9	CASSVDAGSSADTQYF
TRBJ1-2	17	TRBV5-6	CASSLFTGTGPNYGYTF
TRBJ1-2	11	TRBV7-9	CASSFNYGYTF
TRBJ1-5	14	TRBV6-1	CASSTGTGNQPQHF
TRBJ2-5	13	TRBV28	CASSNGGLETQYF
TRBJ2-7	14	TRBV7-2	CASSLGTHSYEQYF
TRBJ2-5	20	TRBV5-1	CASSWTGTSGGPWYQETQYF
TRBJ1-2	14	TRBV7-6	CASSASTGFYGYTF
TRBJ1-4	12	TRBV13	CASSANSEKLFF
TRBJ2-2	15	TRBV28	CASRKDRGNTGELFF
TRBJ2-7	14	TRBV24-1	CATSDPENSYEQYF
TRBJ2-1	11	TRBV27	CATLTGGEQFF
TRBJ1-5	14	TRBV6-2/TRBV6-3	CASSYQGLNQPQHF
TRBJ2-1	15	TRBV5-5	CASPLGSGDHNEQFF
TRBJ2-7	11	TRBV12-3/TRBV12-4	CASSFHSEQYF
TRBJ2-5	13	TRBV12-3/TRBV12-4	CASRTSVQETQYF
TRBJ1-1	15	TRBV6-5	CASSYYGRGNTEAFF
TRBJ1-2	15	TRBV15	CATSRDLEGVYGYTF
TRBJ2-1	14	TRBV20-1	CSAREARNHNEQFF
TRBJ2-7	15	TRBV20-1	CSARDRDRPTYEQYF
TRBJ2-3	15	TRBV11-2	CASSSLVVFTDTQYF
TRBJ2-1	15	TRBV24-1	CATSSSLYSYNEQFF
TRBJ2-5	15	TRBV7-2	CASSLVQDLQETQYF